This section outlines one TCR beta chain sequence together with its context. Its antigen is unknown. Using a J-beta primer mix together with a sample-barcoded 5' primer, a second PCR was run for 7 to 11 cycles. MiXCR was run by TCRdb on the 5' RACE reads, yielding one entry per CDR3 protein. Of under 2 million distinct CDR3 sequences in the sample, roughly 32% are singletons; the top ten hold roughly 10%. From germline, CDR1 is MGHRA and CDR2 YSYEKL. V lost 1 base, J lost 8 bases, and 9 bases lay in between. This CDR3 is 13 amino acids long. Isolated per sample were at least 6 million PBMCs. This sample was taken from a study of blood T cells in healthy people across ages. Study-wide points: Among T cells, TCR beta diversity per million cells dropped roughly linearly as age rose.

This chain uses TRBV4-1 with TRBJ1-5; D remains ambiguous. The sequenced sample was blood. The sequence came from a woman under 40 in good health. CDR3 coding DNA: TGCGCCAGCAGCCAAGGGCGAAGAGAGCCCCAGCATTTT. It is translated as CASSQGRREPQHF.